The clone carrying this T cell receptor (beta chain) was seen a single time. Generated by immunoSEQ multiplex PCR, the TCRdb table keeps only in-frame clones and is missing some. The sample lists under 300,000 clones, almost 85% occurring once. The data belong to a study of control samples from healthy donors and cancer patients. CDR1 and CDR2 from the germline V gene are SGHRS and YFSETQ. The V end was cut by 5 bases, the J end by 0 bases, with 15 bases between. The CDR3 is 15 amino acids. The chain couples TRBV5-1 to TRBJ2-7; D is unclear. Sequencing input: PBMCs. The TCR comes from an older woman with lung cancer. The CDR3 is CASRKVTDPSYEQYF. CDR3 coding DNA: TGCGCCAGCAGAAAGGTCACAGACCCCTCCTACGAGCAGTACTTC.